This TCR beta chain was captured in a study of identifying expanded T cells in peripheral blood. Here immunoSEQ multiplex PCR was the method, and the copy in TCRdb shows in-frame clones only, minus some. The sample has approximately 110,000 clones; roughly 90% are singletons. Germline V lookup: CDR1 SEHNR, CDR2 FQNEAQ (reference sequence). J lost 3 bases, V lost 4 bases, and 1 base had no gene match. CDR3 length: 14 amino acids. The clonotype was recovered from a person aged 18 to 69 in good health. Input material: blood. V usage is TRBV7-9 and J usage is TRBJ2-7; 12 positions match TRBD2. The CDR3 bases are TGTGCCAGCAGCTCGACTAGCGGGGGCTACGAGCAGTACTTC. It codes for CASSSTSGGYEQYF.